The next 30 T cell receptor beta chains were all read from a single sample in a study of molecular identifiers for immune sequencing clone quantification. TCRdb re-analysed the PCR reads in MiXCR, keeping a single row per CDR3 protein. The sample yields more than 450,000 distinct CDR3 sequences, about a fifth seen once. The sample comprised naive CD8+ T cells from blood, with Jurkat cell RNA spiked in. Subset: FACS-sorted CD8+CD4-CCR7+CD45RA+ naive T cells. These receptors came from a human donor in good health. Some libraries in this study had Jurkat cell RNA spiked in.

Only a few counts were recorded for this clonotype. The V and J genes are TRBV10-3 and TRBJ2-7; 8 bases match TRBD1. The CDR3 is 15 amino acids. Unmatched junction bases numbered 7, after V lost 4 bases and J lost 2 bases. CDR1 and CDR2 from the germline V gene are ENHRY and SYGVKD. The chain's CDR3 is CAISGRTGRAYEQYF. The DNA for the CDR3 is TGTGCCATCAGTGGTCGGACAGGGCGAGCCTACGAGCAGTACTTC.

This clonotype has more than one count but fewer than ten. This chain links TRBV20-1 with TRBJ2-7; TRBD1 matches at 12 bases. Germline trimming cut 3 bases from V and 0 bases from J; bases unmatched to any gene: 6. This CDR3 has 16 amino acids. The V gene's germline CDR1 is DFQATT and CDR2 SNEGSKA (reference sequence). In DNA form, the CDR3 reads TGCAGTGCTAGGGCCGGGACAGGGGGCTTCTCCTACGAGCAGTACTTC. This sequence encodes CSARAGTGGFSYEQYF.

Concerning this clonotype: It may be a read error: a sequence one base away is much more abundant. The CDR3 end shows no conserved phenylalanine or tryptophan, and so a read error is likely. The chain recombines TRBV7-9 with TRBJ2-3; 8 positions agree with TRBD1. The germline V gene has CDR1 SEHNR and CDR2 FQNEAQ (reference sequence). CDR3 length: 16 amino acids. J gave up 5 bases and V 1 base, and 8 bases lay outside the gene matches. DNA for the CDR3: TGTGCCAGCAGCTTAGTGAATCAGGGGGCTATAGATACGCAGTATTCT. Its protein is CASSLVNQGAIDTQYS.

The chain employs TRBV5-6 and TRBJ2-7; weak D call: TRBD1 (6 bases). This CDR3 region has 14 residues. CDR1 is SGHDT and CDR2 is YYEEEE in the germline V gene. Trimming cost V 6 bases and J 3 bases, with 16 bases left between them. The CDR3 is CASTRRQAVYEQYF. Here the CDR3 DNA reads TGTGCCAGCACCCGAAGACAGGCCGTCTACGAGCAGTACTTC.

This chain links TRBV6-5 with TRBJ2-3; tentatively, D is TRBD1 (6 bases). The V end was cut by 3 bases, the J end by 5 bases, with 12 bases between. The CDR3 has 14 residues. Germline V lookup: CDR1 MNHEY, CDR2 SVGAGI. CDR3 residues: CASSYGQGIDTQYF. CDR3 DNA: TGTGCCAGCAGTTATGGGCAGGGGATAGATACGCAGTATTTT.

This clonotype was recorded many times. The chain recombines TRBV2 with TRBJ2-5; 7 nucleotides match TRBD1. This CDR3 has 14 amino acids. After removal of 6 bases from V and 1 base from J, the junction contained 5 bases not matched to a gene. The germline V gene has CDR1 SNHLY and CDR2 FYNNEI. The CDR3 reads CASRTGQLQETQYF. Written as DNA, the CDR3 is TGTGCCAGCAGGACGGGACAGCTCCAAGAGACCCAGTACTTC.

With regard to this clonotype: A read error may be the cause here, since a much bigger clone is one base away. The V gene is TRBV29-1, the J gene TRBJ2-1; D not resolved. CDR1 is SQVTM and CDR2 is ANQGSEA in the germline V gene. The CDR3 extends over 15 amino acids. V lost 3 bases to trimming and J lost 2 bases, with 14 bases between them. The CDR3 protein is CSVDGFARTYNEQFF. CDR3 sequence (DNA): TGCAGCGTTGATGGTTTCGCTCGGACCTACAATGAGCAGTTCTTC.

The CDR3 DNA reads as TGTGCCAGCAGTTTAGTAGGAGCGGGGGACAATGAGCAGTTCTTC. Translating it yields CASSLVGAGDNEQFF. This chain links TRBV12-3 or TRBV12-4 with TRBJ2-1; TRBD2 matches 8 bases. This CDR3 region has 15 residues. The V segment lost 1 base and the J segment 5 bases; nucleotides outside the gene matches: 4.

In the case of this clonotype: Given a much more abundant clone one base away, this may be a read error. The gene calls are TRBV12-3 or TRBV12-4 and TRBJ1-1, with TRBD1 as a possible D gene (5 bases). The CDR3 contains 16 residues. Deletions cut 4 bases from V and 3 bases from J, with 18 bases between. For the CDR3, the DNA is TGTGCCAGCAGTTCCTTGGCAGGGATCAGAGACACTGAAGCTTTCTTT. Its protein product is CASSSLAGIRDTEAFF.

This clonotype was counted many times. The gene calls are TRBV6-1 and TRBJ2-4; unclear D gene. V lost 10 bases to trimming and J lost 2 bases, with 12 bases between them. CDR3 length equals 13 residues. Per germline, CDR1 MNHNS and CDR2 SASEGT. The CDR3 here is CATEDVTKNIQYF. The CDR3 region has the DNA TGTGCCACCGAGGATGTAACCAAAAACATTCAGTACTTC.

At least ten counts were recorded for this clonotype. In DNA, the CDR3 is TGTGCCAGCAGCCCCGGGACGGCTGAAGCTTTCTTT. Protein product: CASSPGTAEAFF. The chain uses TRBV7-9 and TRBJ1-1; D may be TRBD1 (5 bases). Germline V gene data show CDR1 as SEHNR and CDR2 as FQNEAQ (reference sequence). The CDR3 length is 12 residues. V lost 5 bases, J lost 6 bases, and 10 bases lay in between.

This clonotype came up many times. V and J are TRBV29-1 and TRBJ2-7; TRBD1 agrees at 7 bases. The ends lost 5 bases at V and 0 bases at J; junction bases unmatched: 4. The length of the CDR3 is 13 residues. The germline gives CDR1 SQVTM, CDR2 ANQGSEA. DNA for the CDR3: TGCAGCGTTAAGGGGGCGGACTCCTACGAGCAGTACTTC. Its protein product is CSVKGADSYEQYF.

This chain uses TRBV6-2 or TRBV6-3 with TRBJ2-2, with 7 bases fitting TRBD1. Per the germline V gene, CDR1 is MNHEY and CDR2 is SVGEGT. V was pared by 4 bases and J by 0 bases, with 14 bases of the junction left unmatched. The CDR3 has 19 amino acids. The CDR3 DNA reads as TGTGCCAGCAGTTTTTCCGGGACAGAGGCCTTCGCGAACACCGGGGAGCTGTTTTTT. This translates into CASSFSGTEAFANTGELFF.

This clonotype was recorded at least ten times. This chain connects TRBV5-1 to TRBJ2-7, with no clear D. V lost 0 bases and J lost 6, with 13 bases in between. Per the germline V gene, CDR1 is SGHRS and CDR2 is YFSETQ. The CDR3 runs to 14 residues. This chain's CDR3 is CASSLAIGFGEQYF. CDR3 nucleotide sequence: TGCGCCAGCAGCTTGGCCATTGGGTTCGGCGAGCAGTACTTC.

V gene TRBV7-9 combines with J gene TRBJ1-1; possible D gene TRBD1, 5 bases. Between the trimmed V and J ends, which lost 7 bases and 1 base, there was a span of 16 bases. CDR1 and CDR2 (germline): SEHNR, FQNEAQ (reference sequence). This CDR3 has 15 residues. CDR3 sequence reads: CASTQSTGENTEAFF. The CDR3 bases are TGTGCCAGCACCCAATCCACAGGAGAGAACACTGAAGCTTTCTTT.

There are a few counts of this clonotype. This chain connects TRBV12-3 or TRBV12-4 to TRBJ2-7; no reliable D call. V was pared by 6 bases and J by 3 bases, with 18 bases between. CDR3 length: 15 residues. The CDR3 region is CASRSEAAYFYEQYF. The CDR3 DNA reads as TGTGCCAGCAGGTCGGAAGCAGCGTACTTCTACGAGCAGTACTTC.

The table lists this clonotype with a few counts. The chain links TRBV12-3 or TRBV12-4 to TRBJ2-2; the D call may be TRBD1 or TRBD2 (5 bases each). The V end lost 6 bases, the J end lost 5 bases, and 13 bases lay between the germline ends. This CDR3 has 14 amino acids. DNA of the CDR3: TGTGCCAGCAGGGGGACCGTGGGGACCGGGGAGCTGTTTTTT. This codes for CASRGTVGTGELFF.

In this sample, this clonotype turned up a few times. The gene calls are TRBV6-5 and TRBJ2-3; D is perhaps TRBD1 (5 bases). CDR1 and CDR2 from the germline V gene are MNHEY and SVGAGI. The CDR3 length is 15 residues. V gave up 2 bases and J gave up 1 base, with 10 bases separating them. CDR3 sequence reads: CASSYVGQGTDTQYF. The CDR3 DNA follows: TGTGCCAGCAGTTACGTGGGGCAGGGCACAGATACGCAGTATTTT.

This clonotype showed up many times. The V call is TRBV6-2 or TRBV6-3, the J call TRBJ2-7, with D maybe TRBD1 (6 bases). Germline lookup yields CDR1 MNHEY and CDR2 SVGEGT. Trimming took off 5 bases at V and 7 bases at J, with 15 bases between the two ends. The length of the CDR3 is 13 residues. CDR3 coding DNA: TGTGCCAGCAGTCACACAGGGCTGAGTGAGCAGTACTTC. The encoded protein is CASSHTGLSEQYF.

In this sample, this clonotype turned up many times. V usage is TRBV27 and J usage is TRBJ2-7; no clear D gene. The CDR3 runs 14 residues. Germline V gene lookup returns CDR1 MNHEY and CDR2 SMNVEV (reference sequence). V lost 6 bases and J 3 bases, leaving 15 bases between the germline ends. The CDR3 loop reads CASSLGPGIYEQYF. The CDR3 nucleotides are TGTGCCAGCAGCTTGGGTCCAGGTATCTACGAGCAGTACTTC.

Turning to this clonotype: A much larger clone lies a single base off, so this may be a read error. V gene TRBV10-3 combines with J gene TRBJ1-4; D unclear. CDR1 ENHRY and CDR2 SYGVKD come from the germline V gene. The length of the CDR3 is 12 residues. The CDR3 sequence: CATRDGNEKLSF. For the CDR3, the DNA is TGTGCCACCCGGGATGGCAATGAAAAACTGTCTTTT.

For this clonotype: A clone one base away is much larger, so this may be a read error. The genes are TRBV5-1 and TRBJ2-3; D remains unclear. From germline, CDR1 is SGHRS and CDR2 YFSETQ. The ends were cut back, 3 bases at V and 2 bases at J, with 13 bases in the middle. The CDR3 length is 15 residues. The CDR3 is CASSSEDGYTDTQYF. The CDR3 DNA sequence: TGCGCCAGCAGCTCGGAAGATGGGTACACAGATACGCAGTATTTT.

This clonotype was recorded at least ten times. The chain links TRBV7-8 to TRBJ2-1, with 10 nucleotides matching TRBD1. This CDR3 region has 13 residues. The junction had 6 bases not matched to a gene; V was cut back by 6 bases and J by 10 bases. CDR1 and CDR2 from the germline V gene are SGHVS and FQNEAQ. In nucleotides, the CDR3 is TGTGCCAGCAGATCAGACAGGGGGCAGGAGCAGTTCTTC. Residues: CASRSDRGQEQFF.

The table lists this clonotype with many counts. The chain recombines TRBV5-1 with TRBJ2-7; D possibly uses TRBD1 or TRBD2 (5 bases each). The CDR3 length is 14 residues. CDR1 and CDR2 (germline): SGHRS, YFSETQ. Trimming pared 2 bases from V and 2 bases from J, leaving 11 bases between. The CDR3 nucleotides are TGCGCCAGCAGCTTTGGGACGAAACCCTACGAGCAGTACTTC. As protein: CASSFGTKPYEQYF.

To note about this clonotype: One end of the junction does not line up with germline, which may come from a read error. This rearrangement joins TRBV28 to TRBJ2-7, with D possibly being TRBD1 (5 bases). CDR3 length: 13 amino acids. Looked up from germline, CDR1 is MDHEN and CDR2 is SYDVKM. CDR3 protein: CASSFRGTYEQHF. CDR3 sequence (DNA): TGTGCCAGCAGTTTTAGGGGAACCTACGAGCAGCACTTC.

The V and J genes are TRBV7-9 and TRBJ2-4; 7 nucleotides align to TRBD1. The CDR3 contains 15 residues. The V and J ends lost 5 bases and 7 bases, in that order; junction bases with no gene match: 11. Per germline, CDR1 SEHNR and CDR2 FQNEAQ (reference sequence). CDR3 protein: CASSAQGQSGNIQYF. Written as DNA, the CDR3 is TGTGCCAGCAGCGCTCAGGGACAGAGTGGGAACATTCAGTACTTC.

This clonotype is a singleton in its sample. Since a much larger clone is just one base distant, this may be a read error. The J gene is TRBJ2-2, the V gene TRBV6-2 or TRBV6-3; D is undetermined. The CDR3 runs 13 residues. Germline V gives CDR1 MNHEY, CDR2 SVGEGT. V lost 3 bases, J lost 6 bases, and 8 bases lay in between. The CDR3 nucleotides read TGTGCCAGCAGTTATAGCATAGCCGGGGAGCTGTTTTTT. This translates into CASSYSIAGELFF.

The chain is built from TRBV29-1 and TRBJ2-7; weak D call: TRBD1 (6 bases). The CDR3 totals 14 residues. Deletions cut 7 bases from V and 3 bases from J, with 19 bases between. Germline V gives CDR1 SQVTM, CDR2 ANQGSEA. The CDR3 sequence: CSAAQRDRSYEQYF. CDR3 nucleotide sequence: TGCAGCGCAGCTCAACGAGACAGGAGCTACGAGCAGTACTTC.

V and J are TRBV19 and TRBJ1-1; D may be TRBD1 (5 bases). Germline CDR1 LNHDA, CDR2 SQIVND (reference sequence). The CDR3 sequence is 15 residues long. The V gene lost 7 bases and the J gene lost 1 base, with 16 bases spanning the gap. CDR3 sequence (DNA): TGTGCCAGTACCACCCCGGGGCGAAAGAACACTGAAGCTTTCTTT. As protein: CASTTPGRKNTEAFF.

This clonotype was counted between two and nine times. This rearrangement joins TRBV19 to TRBJ1-1; tentative D call: TRBD1 (5 bases). From germline, CDR1 is LNHDA and CDR2 SQIVND (reference sequence). CDR3 size: 14 residues. The V end lost 7 bases, the J end lost 0 bases, and 12 bases lay between the germline ends. CDR3 in DNA: TGTGCCAGTATAATGGGGACGCTGAACACTGAAGCTTTCTTT. The encoded protein is CASIMGTLNTEAFF.